The 18 T cell receptor beta chains given below trace back to one sample, sequenced in a study of T cell responses to AZD1222 COVID-19 vaccine. Only in-frame clones appear in the TCRdb table, and some are missing; sequencing was by immunoSEQ multiplex PCR. The data contain 120,000 or so clones, around 86% of them singletons. The material sequenced was peripheral blood, taken 28 days after the second AZD1222 dose. The origin of the receptors is an adult who received the AZD1222 COVID-19 vaccine.

The chain has TRBV11-3 and TRBJ2-7; D unresolved. V was shortened by 4 bases and J by 2 bases, with 12 bases between the two germline ends. The CDR3 runs to 14 residues. The germline V gene has CDR1 SGHNT and CDR2 YENEEA. The chain's CDR3 is CASSSTNAPYEQYF. The CDR3 DNA reads TGTGCCAGCAGCTCCACGAACGCGCCCTACGAGCAGTACTTC. Full variable domain (missing parts from reference TRBV11-3 and TRBJ2-7): EAGVVQSPRYKIIEKKQPVAFWCNPISGHNTLYWYLQNLGQGPELLIRYENEEAVDDSQLPKDRFSAERLKGVDSTLKIQPAELGDSAVYLCASSSTNAPYEQYFGPGTRLTVT.

This chain joins TRBV2 and TRBJ1-2; TRBD1 agrees at 8 bases. V shed 6 bases and J 7 bases; nucleotides not matched to a gene: 7. CDR3 size: 13 residues. CDR1 and CDR2 (germline): SNHLY, FYNNEI. The CDR3 DNA reads TGTGCCAGCAGCTCGGACAGGGCTGGTGGCTACACCTTC. Translating gives CASSSDRAGGYTF.

The count of this clone is one. This chain connects TRBV28 to TRBJ2-7; TRBD1 might be the D (6 bases). V dropped 5 bases and J dropped 1 base, with 18 bases sitting between them. There are 16 residues in the CDR3. Germline-derived CDR1 and CDR2 are MDHEN and SYDVKM. CDR3 protein: CASSNTGHRLSYEQYF. The CDR3 DNA follows: TGTGCCAGCAGTAACACGGGACACCGTTTGTCCTACGAGCAGTACTTC.

The chain has TRBV11-2 and TRBJ2-3; weak D call: TRBD2 (5 bases). CDR3 length equals 14 residues. Trimming took off 1 base at V and 6 bases at J, with 11 bases between the two ends. CDR1 and CDR2 (germline): SGHAT, FQNNGV. CDR3: CASSLVRGWDTQYF. DNA for the CDR3: TGTGCCAGCAGCTTAGTTCGAGGGTGGGATACGCAGTATTTT.

V and J are TRBV6-5 and TRBJ1-2; D call uncertain. The CDR3 loop spans 14 amino acids. The germline V gene encodes CDR1 MNHEY and CDR2 SVGAGI. Trimming took off 1 base at V and 7 bases at J, with 13 bases between the two ends. CDR3 sequence: CASSYYDGRSGYTF. In DNA, the CDR3 is TGTGCCAGCAGTTACTATGACGGCAGGAGTGGCTACACCTTC.

This clone occurred once. The chain combines TRBV6-5 with TRBJ1-2; 8 nucleotides match TRBD1. Looked up from germline, CDR1 is MNHEY and CDR2 is SVGAGI. CDR3 length: 15 residues. Trimming at V came to 6 bases and at J to 8 bases, leaving 14 bases not matched to a gene. The CDR3 DNA sequence: TGTGCCAGCAGCATGGACAGGGCGTCTTTCTGGGGCTACACCTTC. This encodes CASSMDRASFWGYTF.

This chain connects TRBV18 to TRBJ1-6; a possible D gene is TRBD1 (6 bases). The V gene's germline CDR1 is KGHSH and CDR2 LQKENI. Deletions cut 0 bases from V and 14 bases from J, with 14 bases between. The length of the CDR3 is 14 residues. The CDR3 sequence is CASSPPEDSQALHF. The CDR3 DNA sequence: TGTGCCAGCTCACCACCGGAGGACAGTCAGGCCCTCCACTTT.

The rearrangement joins TRBV5-1 to TRBJ1-4; no definite D call. The CDR3 extends over 14 amino acids. Germline CDR1 reads SGHRS; CDR2 reads YFSETQ. The V gene lost 4 bases and the J gene lost 6 bases, with 13 bases spanning the gap. The CDR3 region has the DNA TGCGCCAGCAGCATGACAATGCTGGATGAAAAACTGTTTTTT. This translates into CASSMTMLDEKLFF.

The rearrangement joins TRBV7-3 to TRBJ2-2; 10 bases align to TRBD2. Germline loops: CDR1 SGHTA, CDR2 FQGTGA. This CDR3 has 17 amino acids. Trimming removed 3 bases from V and 2 bases from J; junction bases left unmatched: 6. The CDR3 coding sequence is TGTGCCAGCAGCTTCACCTCTAGCGGGGGTAACACCGGGGAGCTGTTTTTT. Protein sequence: CASSFTSSGGNTGELFF.

The V gene is TRBV7-6, the J gene TRBJ2-5; D is perhaps TRBD1 or TRBD2 (6 bases each). CDR3 length: 16 amino acids. Trimming cost V 2 bases and J 3 bases, with 16 bases left between them. Germline V gene sequence: CDR1 SGHVS, CDR2 FNYEAQ. CDR3 DNA sequence: TGTGCCAGCAGCTTATATACTGGGGGGCATGAAGAGACCCAGTACTTC. This codes for CASSLYTGGHEETQYF.

The chain combines TRBV10-3 with TRBJ1-3; no reliable D call. This CDR3 comprises 11 residues. Germline CDR1 is ENHRY and CDR2 is SYGVKD. V shed 8 bases and J shed 3 bases, with 5 bases lying between them. This CDR3 reads CAIGGGNTIYF. The DNA of the CDR3 is TGTGCCATCGGCGGTGGAAACACCATATATTTT.

In this sample, this clone turned up once. CDR3 in amino acids: CASNPGGSGNQPQHF. CDR3 DNA: TGTGCCAGCAACCCAGGGGGCTCGGGCAATCAGCCCCAGCATTTT. The V gene is TRBV6-5, the J gene TRBJ1-5; 8 positions match TRBD1. The junction had 7 bases not matched to a gene; V was cut back by 7 bases and J by 2 bases. The CDR3 sequence is 15 residues long. Germline CDR1 and CDR2: MNHEY and SVGAGI.

The chain is built from TRBV6-5 and TRBJ2-1, with 13 bases matching TRBD2. The CDR3 covers 15 residues. Germline V gene lookup returns CDR1 MNHEY and CDR2 SVGAGI. J lost 7 bases, V lost 5 bases, and 5 bases had no gene match. The DNA for the CDR3 is TGTGCCAGCAGTCGGGGGACTAGCGGGGATAATGAGCAGTTCTTC. Translated: CASSRGTSGDNEQFF.

This chain links TRBV6-2 or TRBV6-3 with TRBJ1-1; 7 bases are a match to TRBD1. Looked up from germline, CDR1 is MNHEY and CDR2 is SVGEGT. Trimming cost V 6 bases and J 7 bases; bases outside gene matches: 5. There are 12 residues in the CDR3. CDR3 nucleotide sequence: TGTGCCAGCAGCCCATACAGGGGTGAAGCTTTCTTT. It specifies CASSPYRGEAFF.

The rearrangement links TRBV5-1 to TRBJ1-2; 10 nucleotides agree with TRBD1. CDR3 size: 13 residues. Germline assignment: CDR1 SGHRS and CDR2 YFSETQ. The V gene end was trimmed by 5 bases and the J gene end by 3 bases; junction bases not matched to a gene: 1. As DNA, the CDR3 is TGCGCCAGCAGAGGACAGGGGGACTATGGCTACACCTTC. Amino acids: CASRGQGDYGYTF.

The chain couples TRBV19 to TRBJ1-5; D unclear. The ends were cut back, 10 bases at V and 2 bases at J, with 12 bases in the middle. This CDR3 has 13 amino acids. Germline V gives CDR1 LNHDA, CDR2 SQIVND (reference sequence). The CDR3 DNA reads as TGTGCCATCCACGGGAAGCGCAATCAGCCCCAGCATTTT. It yields the protein CAIHGKRNQPQHF.

The chain joins TRBV18 to TRBJ2-3; TRBD2 aligns across 7 bases. The ends lost 0 bases at V and 5 bases at J; junction bases unmatched: 8. Germline CDR1 is KGHSH and CDR2 is LQKENI. CDR3 size: 16 residues. The CDR3 here is CASSPPVAGSGDTQYF. In nucleotides, the CDR3 is TGTGCCAGCTCACCACCGGTAGCGGGTTCGGGAGATACGCAGTATTTT. The complete variable domain, with remaining parts taken from reference TRBV18 and TRBJ2-3, reads NAGVMQNPRHLVRRRGQEARLRCSPMKGHSHVYWYRQLPEEGLKFMVYLQKENIIDESGMPKERFSAEFPKEGPSILRIQQVVRGDSAAYFCASSPPVAGSGDTQYFGPGTRLTVL.

V usage is TRBV7-8 and J usage is TRBJ1-6; D is undetermined. The germline CDR1 and CDR2 sequences are SGHVS and FQNEAQ. The germline V and J ends were trimmed by 4 bases and 5 bases, with 12 bases remaining between them. The CDR3 loop spans 15 amino acids. CDR3 loop: CASSYARDHNSPLHF. The DNA of the CDR3 is TGTGCCAGCAGCTATGCCCGAGACCATAATTCACCCCTCCACTTT.